The T cell receptor (beta chain) described here comes from a study of PD-1 blockade in classical Hodgkin lymphoma. Study results and limitations: CD4+ but not CD8+ TCR diversity rose significantly by C4D1. Baseline diversity resembling that of newly diagnosed patients was seen in complete responders.

Repertoires were generated with immunoSEQ multiplex PCR, while TCRdb's copy carries only in-frame clones and drops some. The sample records some 100,000 clones, roughly 91% being singletons. Comment on this clone: Its antigen is not identified.

Time point meaning: cycle 4 day 1 (C4D1), after less than seven weeks of nivolumab. In every patient, relapse followed autologous stem cell transplantation, while exposure to brentuximab vedotin differed. Sequencing used peripheral blood mononuclear cells (PBMCs), obtained before the fourth cycle of nivolumab. This receptor was taken from a human donor with classical Hodgkin lymphoma.

Written as DNA, the CDR3 is TGCGCCAGCAGCCCCGGTGGACAGGGTTTGCCTTCTAGCGGGAGTTGGTACGAGCAGTACTTC. Translated: CASSPGGQGLPSSGSWYEQYF. The rearrangement links TRBV5-1 to TRBJ2-7; 10 bases line up with TRBD2. Germline CDR1 reads SGHRS; CDR2 reads YFSETQ. The CDR3 is 21 residues long. V lost 4 bases, J lost 4 bases, and 26 bases stayed unmatched. Full variable domain (remainder filled in from reference TRBV5-1 and TRBJ2-7): KAGVTQTPRYLIKTRGQQVTLSCSPISGHRSVSWYQQTPGQGLQFLFEYFSETQRNKGNFPGRFSGRQFSNSRSEMNVSTLELGDSALYLCASSPGGQGLPSSGSWYEQYFGPGTRLTVT.